A selection of T cell receptor beta chains follows, all from one sample in a study of early T cells in non-severe SARS-CoV-2 infection. In TCRdb, the 5' RACE reads were re-called with MiXCR into one record per CDR3 protein. Of 40,000 to 60,000 distinct CDR3 sequences in the sample, 6% to 8% were seen once. This sample comprised whole blood, obtained at baseline. These receptor sequences come from an adult who was a healthcare worker with PCR-confirmed SARS-CoV-2 infection or an uninfected control (not recorded which). The conserved cysteine and the conserved F or W are not part of the CDR3 here. The order of the fields is J gene, V gene, CDR3 protein.

J: TRBJ2-2
V: TRBV5-1
CDR3: ASSLKSGELF

J: TRBJ2-3
V: TRBV5-1
CDR3: ASSLGSGNSLTDTQY

J: TRBJ1-2
V: TRBV5-6
CDR3: ASSLPFGQGNYGYT

J: TRBJ1-1
V: TRBV6-6
CDR3: ASIPDGLNTEAF

J: TRBJ2-1
V: TRBV19
CDR3: ASSIAKLAGGPKSSYNEQF

J: TRBJ1-1
V: TRBV28
CDR3: ASTTGGGSAEAF

J: TRBJ2-3
V: TRBV6-1
CDR3: ASSVMDTQY

J: TRBJ2-3
V: TRBV20-1
CDR3: SARDHRRGITDTQY

J: TRBJ2-5
V: TRBV5-5
CDR3: ASSLVQGARETQY

J: TRBJ2-3
V: TRBV13
CDR3: ASSLAVRTSGRARADTQY

J: TRBJ1-1
V: TRBV28
CDR3: ASSRRASTEAF

J: TRBJ2-1
V: TRBV15
CDR3: ATSRGLAGNYNEQF

J: TRBJ2-2
V: TRBV29-1
CDR3: SVDWGSTGELF

J: TRBJ2-7
V: TRBV5-1
CDR3: ASSLIGNSYEQY

J: TRBJ2-3
V: TRBV7-2
CDR3: ASSLALGLAGGTWNTQY

J: TRBJ1-1
V: TRBV28
CDR3: ASSFPGAQGSWNTEAF

J: TRBJ1-1
V: TRBV5-1
CDR3: ASSTGQGWTEAF

J: TRBJ1-4
V: TRBV4-3
CDR3: ASSQDSLLLNEKLF

J: TRBJ2-1
V: TRBV2
CDR3: ASSEASGNRGEQF

J: TRBJ2-7
V: TRBV27
CDR3: ASSLSWAGGSYEQY

J: TRBJ2-2
V: TRBV24-1
CDR3: ATSSVDRSNTGELF

J: TRBJ1-1
V: TRBV7-9
CDR3: ASSPSRGRGPTEAF

J: TRBJ1-1
V: TRBV20-1
CDR3: SASELMTGGRTEAF

J: TRBJ1-4
V: TRBV29-1
CDR3: SVETGGGRSEKLF

J: TRBJ2-3
V: TRBV7-2
CDR3: ASSVTWLAVTDTQY

J: TRBJ1-2
V: TRBV28
CDR3: ASSSPGGAGGYGYT

J: TRBJ2-1
V: TRBV7-6
CDR3: ASSSDSSYNEQF

J: TRBJ2-7
V: TRBV11-2
CDR3: ASSLSTAGAYEQY

J: TRBJ2-5
V: TRBV6-2/TRBV6-3
CDR3: ASSYVLAELQETQY

J: TRBJ1-1
V: TRBV20-1
CDR3: SARGTGDTEAF

J: TRBJ2-7
V: TRBV5-4
CDR3: ASSLDRGRYEQY

J: TRBJ2-1
V: TRBV20-1
CDR3: SARTLRAGSYNEQF

J: TRBJ2-3
V: TRBV7-2
CDR3: ASSLDGGHTDTQY

J: TRBJ1-2
V: TRBV20-1
CDR3: SAGTANGYT

J: TRBJ2-7
V: TRBV27
CDR3: ASSLLGGPSSYEQY

J: TRBJ1-2
V: TRBV27
CDR3: ASSPDRSYGYT

J: TRBJ1-5
V: TRBV2
CDR3: ASSESRTGRVNQPQH

J: TRBJ2-1
V: TRBV2
CDR3: ASSATGMNEQF

J: TRBJ2-7
V: TRBV18
CDR3: ASSPSGDSAYEQY

J: TRBJ1-1
V: TRBV7-2
CDR3: ASSLAHVDLKAF

J: TRBJ2-5
V: TRBV7-2
CDR3: ASSLLAGTQETQY

J: TRBJ2-7
V: TRBV27
CDR3: ASSLERVPTYEQY

J: TRBJ1-2
V: TRBV6-2/TRBV6-3
CDR3: AGYLFDYGYT

J: TRBJ2-3
V: TRBV7-2
CDR3: ASSLAGVTDTQY

J: TRBJ2-1
V: TRBV29-1
CDR3: SVDLGLAGPEQF

J: TRBJ2-7
V: TRBV7-2
CDR3: ASSLGAERPEQY

J: TRBJ2-5
V: TRBV7-7
CDR3: ASSSNAAAGETQY

J: TRBJ2-2
V: TRBV10-3
CDR3: AIADRSNGELF

J: TRBJ1-1
V: TRBV5-1
CDR3: ASSARQMNTEAF

J: TRBJ2-3
V: TRBV20-1
CDR3: SARGLAGATDTQY